This passage covers 14 T cell receptor beta chains from one sample sequenced in a study of blood T cell repertoires in COVID-19. Clones were read by immunoSEQ multiplex PCR, and TCRdb kept only the in-frame ones, dropping some. This sample has some 150,000 clones, with 88% found just once. Sequencing used PBMCs or T cells enriched from blood (not recorded which). The receptors were gathered from a woman aged 25 to 45 with acute COVID-19.

This clone has only a few counts. The gene calls are TRBV28 and TRBJ2-1; D ambiguous. Germline V gene data show CDR1 as MDHEN and CDR2 as SYDVKM. Trimming cost V 3 bases and J 6 bases, with 9 bases left between them. The CDR3 contains 13 residues. As DNA, the CDR3 is TGTGCCAGCAGTTTTTTGTCGGGCAATGAGCAGTTCTTC. This gives the protein CASSFLSGNEQFF.

The chain has TRBV5-4 and TRBJ1-1; a weak D match, TRBD1 (5 bases). V gave up 4 bases and J gave up 7 bases, with 14 bases separating them. The CDR3 consists of 13 residues. Germline V gives CDR1 SGHNT, CDR2 YYREEE (reference sequence). CDR3 loop: CASSIRTDIEAFF. The CDR3 DNA sequence: TGTGCCAGCAGCATCCGGACGGACATTGAAGCTTTCTTT.

The rearrangement links TRBV14 to TRBJ2-1; possibly TRBD1 for D (5 bases). The CDR3 consists of 16 residues. Germline CDR1 is SGHDN and CDR2 is FVKESK. V was pared by 1 base and J by 6 bases, with 16 bases between. CDR3: CASSQGLSGNSNEQFF. CDR3 sequence (DNA): TGTGCCAGCAGCCAAGGGCTCTCAGGGAACTCCAATGAGCAGTTCTTC.

The V gene is TRBV19, the J gene TRBJ2-1, with 9 bases that match TRBD2. The germline V gene encodes CDR1 LNHDA and CDR2 SQIVND (reference sequence). CDR3 length: 16 amino acids. With V trimmed by 7 bases and J by 5 bases, 12 bases remained unmatched. CDR3 DNA: TGTGCCAGTATGACCCCCCCAGCGGGAGGCGACAATGAGCAGTTCTTC. The encoded protein is CASMTPPAGGDNEQFF.

This sequence joins TRBV7-2 and TRBJ2-1; possible D gene TRBD1, 5 bases. This CDR3 has 13 amino acids. From germline, CDR1 is SGHTA and CDR2 FQGNSA. The V end lost 2 bases, the J end lost 9 bases, and 11 bases lay between the germline ends. CDR3 region: CASSLFWGGEQFF. The CDR3 coding sequence is TGTGCCAGCAGCTTATTCTGGGGCGGTGAGCAGTTCTTC.

V usage is TRBV12-3 or TRBV12-4 and J usage is TRBJ2-5, with D hard to call. CDR3 length equals 11 residues. Trimming removed 5 bases from V and 5 bases from J, with 6 bases in between. Here the CDR3 reads CASSVRETQYF. In DNA, the CDR3 is TGTGCCAGCAGTGTTCGGGAGACCCAGTACTTC.

CDR3 coding DNA: TGTGCCAGCGTTCGGACAGGTAATAGCAATCAGCCCCAGCATTTT. Translated: CASVRTGNSNQPQHF. V and J are TRBV19 and TRBJ1-5; 7 bases line up with TRBD1. With V trimmed by 9 bases and J by 0 bases, 8 bases remained unmatched. The CDR3 length is 15 residues. Per germline, CDR1 LNHDA and CDR2 SQIVND (reference sequence).

This chain joins TRBV28 and TRBJ1-1; maybe TRBD1 (5 bases). Germline V gives CDR1 MDHEN, CDR2 SYDVKM. This CDR3 comprises 14 residues. The V gene lost 4 bases and the J gene lost 5 bases, with 14 bases spanning the gap. The CDR3 DNA is TGTGCCAGCAGTTCCGGGACTGGCTATACTGAAGCTTTCTTT. This translates into CASSSGTGYTEAFF.

The V gene is TRBV11-2, the J gene TRBJ2-5, with D possibly matching TRBD2 (5 bases). The V end lost 2 bases, the J end lost 2 bases, and 12 bases lay between the germline ends. Germline lookup yields CDR1 SGHAT and CDR2 FQNNGV. The CDR3 consists of 15 residues. CDR3 coding DNA: TGTGCCAGCAGCTTAAGAGGACGAGGGCAAGAGACCCAGTACTTC. Translating gives CASSLRGRGQETQYF.

The chain has TRBV7-2 and TRBJ1-1; D gene unclear. Trimming removed 2 bases from V and 8 bases from J, with 12 bases in between. The CDR3 contains 13 residues. Looked up from germline, CDR1 is SGHTA and CDR2 is FQGNSA. In DNA form, the CDR3 reads TGTGCCAGCAGCTTATATGGCCCGACAGAAGCTTTCTTT. As protein: CASSLYGPTEAFF.

The chain employs TRBV4-3 and TRBJ1-2; D may be TRBD1 (6 bases). Germline V gene sequence: CDR1 LGHNA, CDR2 YSLEER. CDR3 length: 17 amino acids. Between the trimmed V and J ends, which lost 2 bases and 1 base, there was a span of 17 bases. CDR3 nucleotides: TGCGCCAGCAGCCAATCCTACCGACAGGACGTTAACTATGGCTACACCTTC. Translation: CASSQSYRQDVNYGYTF.

The CDR3 coding sequence is TGTGCCAGCAGCCCAGGGGACAGGGTACGGGGCTACACCTTC. It encodes CASSPGDRVRGYTF. The chain carries TRBV7-2 and TRBJ1-2; 9 bases map to TRBD1. The V gene end was trimmed by 5 bases and the J gene end by 8 bases; junction bases not matched to a gene: 9. The CDR3 is 14 residues long. CDR1 and CDR2 (germline): SGHTA, FQGNSA.

The chain links TRBV5-1 to TRBJ1-2, with D hard to call. Trimming cost V 0 bases and J 0 bases, with 6 bases left between them. Germline assignment: CDR1 SGHRS and CDR2 YFSETQ. CDR3 length: 14 amino acids. This CDR3 reads CASSLVSANYGYTF. CDR3 bases: TGCGCCAGCAGCTTGGTGTCAGCTAACTATGGCTACACCTTC.

The chain carries TRBV11-2 and TRBJ2-1; 9 bases agree with TRBD2. Looked up from germline, CDR1 is SGHAT and CDR2 is FQNNGV. V lost 3 bases and J lost 3; bases outside the gene matches: 3. CDR3 length: 15 residues. DNA for the CDR3: TGTGCCAGCAGCTTCAGCGGGAGGAACTACAATGAGCAGTTCTTC. This gives the protein CASSFSGRNYNEQFF. Combining the CDR3 with reference TRBV11-2 and TRBJ2-1 gives the whole variable domain EAGVAQSPRYKIIEKRQSVAFWCNPISGHATLYWYQQILGQGPKLLIQFQNNGVVDDSQLPKDRFSAERLKGVDSTLKIQPAKLEDSAVYLCASSFSGRNYNEQFFGPGTRLTVL.